This T cell receptor (beta chain) appears in the sequencing data of a study of T-cell reconstitution after alpha-beta-depleted transplantation in children (dated by TCRdb to 2016 to 2018). With respect to the entire study: Using TCR repertoire profiling, the study followed T-cell immune reconstitution in a quantitative way in children after TCRalphabeta/CD19-depleted allogeneic hematopoietic cell transplantation.

Based on the germline V gene, the CDR1 and CDR2 sequences are LGHNT and FRNRAP. Trimming removed 6 bases from V and 3 bases from J; the gene matches leave 4 bases unexplained. The cysteine opens and the phenylalanine closes a CDR3 of 14 amino acids. Only the CDR3 portion is preserved as DNA: 42 bases, with reading frame beginning at the first base. This clonotype was seen a few times. It has no known antigen specificity. Base-call qualities are not available, and no considerably larger clone is one nucleotide away. Receptor libraries were prepared by PCR. Instrument used: Illumina HiSeq 2500. To normalize quantification of the TCRbeta repertoire, the TCR libraries were built with molecular barcoding that relied on unique molecular identifiers. Using fastp trimming at Q25 and MiXCR clonotype assembly, TCRdb reanalyzed the public sequencing data and kept in-frame beta chains. Records with the same CDR3 protein are collapsed into one entry carrying the most frequent genes and DNA. This sample comprises nearly 400,000 distinct CDR3 sequences, over 20% of them detected only once. Of the sample, 3.5% to 4% falls within the top ten clones.

Specimen: PBMCs from the stem cell graft donor, collected from the stem cell graft. Rearrangement joined TRBV12-5 to TRBJ2-3, and 9 junctional nucleotides match TRBD1. This TCR was recovered from a human donor who donated a stem cell graft to a child with acute myeloid leukemia. The nucleotide sequence reads as follows: TGTGCTAGTGGCAGGGACAGGGAGACAGATACGCAGTATTTT. Its coded protein is CASGRDRETDTQYF.